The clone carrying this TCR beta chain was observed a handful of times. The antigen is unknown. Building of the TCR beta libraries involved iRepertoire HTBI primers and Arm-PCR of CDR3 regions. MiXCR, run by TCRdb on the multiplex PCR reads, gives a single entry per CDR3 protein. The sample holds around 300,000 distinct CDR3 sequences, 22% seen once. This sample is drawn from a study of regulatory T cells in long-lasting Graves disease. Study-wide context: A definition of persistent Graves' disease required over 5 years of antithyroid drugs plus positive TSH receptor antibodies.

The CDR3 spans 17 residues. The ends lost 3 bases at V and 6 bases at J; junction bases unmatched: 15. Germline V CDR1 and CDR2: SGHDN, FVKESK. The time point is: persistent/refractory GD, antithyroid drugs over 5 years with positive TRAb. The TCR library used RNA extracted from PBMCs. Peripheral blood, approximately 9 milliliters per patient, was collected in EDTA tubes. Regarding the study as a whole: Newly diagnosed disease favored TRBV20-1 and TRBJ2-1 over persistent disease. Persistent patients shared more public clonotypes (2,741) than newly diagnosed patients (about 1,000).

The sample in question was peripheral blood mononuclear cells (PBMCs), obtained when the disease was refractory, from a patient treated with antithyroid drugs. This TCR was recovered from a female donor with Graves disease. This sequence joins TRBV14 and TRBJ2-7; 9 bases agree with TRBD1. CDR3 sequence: CASSHPGQGTFPGEQYF. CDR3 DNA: TGTGCCAGCAGCCACCCGGGACAGGGCACGTTTCCAGGCGAGCAGTACTTC.